The present T cell receptor beta chain was sequenced within a study of shared clonotypes between healthy human individuals. Turning to the study itself: Donors had three CD4 naive, three CD4 memory, two CD8 naive and one CD8 memory plate apiece.

Study results and caveats: Rarefaction analysis demonstrated incomplete sorted-subset sequencing notwithstanding large depth. Non-shared clonotypes had lower generation probabilities than clonotypes shared by all four sorted-subset donors.

This clone was counted a single time. The antigen remains undetermined. V lost 4 bases to trimming and J lost 5 bases; unmatched junction nucleotides: 5. The CDR3 has 14 amino acids. The germline CDR1 and CDR2 sequences are LGHNA and YNFKEQ. The input for sorted-subset replicate PCRs was about 0.2 ug DNA, tens of thousands of T cell genomes. Using immunoSEQ multiplex PCR, the repertoire was profiled, and TCRdb retains in-frame clones only, with some absent. The sample yields about 1 million clones, around 76% seen once. The sequence derives from a man between 18 and 35 years old in good health. Sequencing was done on a sample of memory CD4+ T cells sorted from blood. This sample's subset: CD45RA-negative fraction. The J gene is TRBJ2-4, the V gene TRBV4-2; 7 bases map to TRBD1. CDR3 sequence (DNA): TGTGCCAGCAGCCCCGGGACAGACGAAAACATTCAGTACTTC. Its translation is CASSPGTDENIQYF.